The 32 T cell receptor beta chains listed next were all sequenced from one sample in a study of regulatory T cells in long-lasting Graves disease. CDR3 regions were amplified by Arm-PCR using iRepertoire HTBI primers to build TCR beta libraries. MiXCR, run by TCRdb on the multiplex PCR reads, gives a single entry per CDR3 protein. The sample holds 400,000 or so distinct CDR3 sequences, 20% to 30% seen once. The sample's time point: persistent/refractory GD, antithyroid drugs over 5 years with positive TRAb. From PBMCs, RNA was extracted and then used to make the TCR library. The starting material was peripheral blood mononuclear cells (PBMCs), obtained when the disease was refractory, from a patient treated with antithyroid drugs. These receptors were obtained from a female donor with Graves disease.

The V and J genes are TRBV7-9 and TRBJ2-7; the D gene is possibly TRBD2 (5 bases). V was pared by 1 base and J by 3 bases, with 16 bases between. CDR3 length equals 16 residues. Germline V gives CDR1 SEHNR, CDR2 FQNEAQ (reference sequence). The CDR3 is CASSLGAGGSVYEQYF. DNA for the CDR3: TGTGCCAGCAGCTTAGGGGCGGGTGGCAGTGTCTACGAGCAGTACTTC.

The rearrangement joins TRBV12-3 or TRBV12-4 to TRBJ1-1; D not certain. This CDR3 has 14 amino acids. The germline V and J ends were trimmed by 3 bases and 2 bases, with 10 bases remaining between them. CDR3 residues: CASSFYRVNTEAFF. CDR3 in DNA: TGTGCCAGCAGTTTCTATCGAGTAAACACTGAAGCTTTCTTT.

This clonotype was seen at least ten times. The rearrangement joins TRBV7-2 to TRBJ2-7; D assignment may be TRBD1 or TRBD2 (5 bases each). The CDR3 runs to 17 residues. The ends were cut back, 5 bases at V and 2 bases at J, with 22 bases in the middle. Germline CDR1 is SGHTA and CDR2 is FQGNSA. This CDR3 reads CASSPSGAAPPTYEQYF. CDR3 nucleotides: TGTGCCAGCAGCCCCTCCGGGGCGGCTCCCCCTACCTACGAGCAGTACTTC. The full variable domain, in which reference TRBV7-2 and TRBJ2-7 provide the parts outside the CDR3, is GAGVSQSPSNKVTEKGKDVELRCDPISGHTALYWYRQSLGQGLEFLIYFQGNSAPDKSGLPSDRFSAERTGGSVSTLTIQRTQQEDSAVYLCASSPSGAAPPTYEQYFGPGTRLTVT.

This clonotype has at least ten counts. This chain links TRBV2 with TRBJ1-2; 9 bases match TRBD1. Germline V gene data show CDR1 as SNHLY and CDR2 as FYNNEI. The ends lost 5 bases at V and 4 bases at J; junction bases unmatched: 5. CDR3 size: 14 residues. The CDR3 spells CASSSRTGAYGYTF. As DNA, the CDR3 is TGTGCCAGCAGTTCCCGGACAGGGGCCTATGGCTACACCTTC.

The chain uses TRBV7-3 and TRBJ2-1, with a tentative D call TRBD2 (6 bases). V lost 3 bases to trimming and J lost 2 bases, with 11 bases between them. Germline CDR1 SGHTA, CDR2 FQGTGA. There are 15 residues in the CDR3. The CDR3 DNA sequence: TGTGCCAGCAGCTTTCCGGGAGTCCCCTACAATGAGCAGTTCTTC. Its translation is CASSFPGVPYNEQFF.

V is TRBV20-1 and J is TRBJ2-2; 9 bases are shared with TRBD2. The V segment lost 3 bases and the J segment 5 bases; nucleotides outside the gene matches: 16. CDR3 length: 18 amino acids. Germline V gene lookup returns CDR1 DFQATT and CDR2 SNEGSKA (reference sequence). CDR3 in amino acids: CSASTGLADYRGTGELFF. In nucleotides, the CDR3 is TGCAGTGCTAGTACGGGACTAGCCGATTATCGGGGAACCGGGGAGCTGTTTTTT.

This clonotype occurred many times. A much larger clone lies one base from this, so it may be a read error. The CDR3 sequence is CASSGGSVTQYF. Here the CDR3 DNA reads TGTGCCAGCAGTGGCGGGAGTGTGACCCAGTACTTC. The V and J genes are TRBV2 and TRBJ2-5, with TRBD2 identical over 7 bases. The CDR3 covers 12 residues. Germline values: CDR1 SNHLY, CDR2 FYNNEI. J was trimmed by 7 bases and V by 4 bases; bases with no gene match: 3.

The V and J genes are TRBV29-1 and TRBJ2-5, with D hard to call. Germline CDR1 reads SQVTM; CDR2 reads ANQGSEA. The ends were cut back, 4 bases at V and 1 base at J, with 16 bases in the middle. The CDR3 is made up of 15 amino acids. CDR3 in amino acids: CSVVFIYGFQETQYF. DNA of the CDR3: TGCAGCGTTGTATTCATCTATGGGTTCCAAGAGACCCAGTACTTC.

There are many counts of this clonotype. The rearrangement links TRBV13 to TRBJ1-6, with D possibly TRBD1 on 6 matching bases. Per germline, CDR1 PRHDT and CDR2 FYEKMQ (reference sequence). The ends were cut back, 1 base at V and 7 bases at J, with 8 bases in the middle. The CDR3 runs 14 residues. The CDR3 loop is CASSLAGANSPLHF. The CDR3 bases are TGTGCCAGCAGCTTAGCAGGGGCCAATTCACCCCTCCACTTT.

In its sample, this clonotype was seen a few times. A much bigger clone sits one base away, suggesting this may be a read error. This chain joins TRBV27 and TRBJ2-7; 14 positions match TRBD2. V shed 5 bases and J 5 bases; nucleotides not matched to a gene: 5. CDR1 and CDR2 from the germline V gene are MNHEY and SMNVEV (reference sequence). The CDR3 covers 15 residues. The DNA for the CDR3 is TGTGCCAGCAGTCCGGGGACTAGCGGGAGCAACGAGCAGTACTTC. The encoded protein is CASSPGTSGSNEQYF.

The genes are TRBV6-1 and TRBJ1-1; D is ambiguous. The germline V gene has CDR1 MNHNS and CDR2 SASEGT. Trimming stripped 6 bases from V and 4 bases from J, with 15 bases between. The CDR3 loop spans 14 amino acids. DNA of the CDR3: TGTGCCAGCAGCCCCGGACTGGGTGGCACTGAAGCTTTCTTT. Amino acid sequence: CASSPGLGGTEAFF.

This clonotype occurred a few times. The chain links TRBV20-1 to TRBJ2-2; D may correspond to TRBD1 or TRBD2 (5 bases each). Germline V gene lookup returns CDR1 DFQATT and CDR2 SNEGSKA (reference sequence). This CDR3 contains 15 residues. The V end lost 1 base, the J end lost 1 base, and 10 bases lay between the germline ends. The CDR3 DNA is TGCAGTGCTAGAGGGCCAGGGAGGAACACCGGGGAGCTGTTTTTT. Its protein is CSARGPGRNTGELFF.

The chain employs TRBV7-9 and TRBJ2-2, with D hard to call. Germline-derived CDR1 and CDR2 are SEHNR and FQNEAQ (reference sequence). This CDR3 has 12 residues. Trimming removed 2 bases from V and 14 bases from J, with 12 bases in between. In DNA, the CDR3 is TGTGCCAGCAGCTTAAATTTGGCAGGACTGTTTTTT. It encodes CASSLNLAGLFF.

This chain connects TRBV4-1 to TRBJ2-6; no reliable D call. V dropped 4 bases and J dropped 0 bases, with 19 bases sitting between them. CDR1 and CDR2 from the germline V gene are MGHRA and YSYEKL. This CDR3 region has 19 residues. The CDR3 spells CASSPPETLTLSGANVLTF. The CDR3 DNA is TGCGCCAGCAGCCCCCCGGAGACATTGACTCTCTCTGGGGCCAACGTCCTGACTTTC.

This clonotype was seen only a few times. The chain joins TRBV7-9 to TRBJ2-7; 12 bases agree with TRBD2. This CDR3 contains 16 residues. Germline loops: CDR1 SEHNR, CDR2 FQNEAQ (reference sequence). The V segment lost 3 bases and the J segment 2 bases; nucleotides outside the gene matches: 5. The CDR3 sequence is CASSFLTSGRPYEQYF. The CDR3 bases are TGTGCCAGCAGCTTCCTGACTAGCGGGAGACCCTACGAGCAGTACTTC.

The chain recombines TRBV7-8 with TRBJ2-3, with a tentative D call TRBD2 (6 bases). V was clipped by 1 base and J by 1 base, with 12 bases between them. The CDR3 extends over 16 amino acids. Germline V lookup: CDR1 SGHVS, CDR2 FQNEAQ. Here the CDR3 DNA reads TGTGCCAGCAGCTTAGGTGTATCGGGGGGCACAGATACGCAGTATTTT. Translation gives CASSLGVSGGTDTQYF.

This clonotype showed up just a few times. In DNA form, the CDR3 reads TGTGCCAGCAGCTTAGTTTATGCCGACAAGGGAAGCTCCTATAATTCACCCCTCCACTTT. The encoded protein is CASSLVYADKGSSYNSPLHF. The chain is built from TRBV11-2 and TRBJ1-6; D remains ambiguous. From germline, CDR1 is SGHAT and CDR2 FQNNGV. V shed 1 base and J shed 0 bases, with 19 bases lying between them. The CDR3 sequence is 20 residues long.

In its sample, this clonotype was seen many times. The V call is TRBV7-8, the J call TRBJ1-5, with TRBD1 identical over 7 bases. V was clipped by 6 bases and J by 2 bases; unmatched bases: 7. CDR3 length equals 15 residues. CDR1 is SGHVS and CDR2 is FQNEAQ in the germline V gene. The CDR3 DNA is TGTGCCAGCAGATCCTCAGGGGGAGGCAATCAGCCCCAGCATTTT. It translates to CASRSSGGGNQPQHF.

The sample holds many counts of this clonotype. The chain has TRBV7-2 and TRBJ1-4, with no clear D. Germline lookup yields CDR1 SGHTA and CDR2 FQGNSA. The CDR3 has 14 residues. V shed 4 bases and J shed 0 bases, with 6 bases lying between them. This CDR3 is CASSYSPTNEKLFF. The CDR3 nucleotides read TGTGCCAGCAGCTATTCGCCAACTAATGAAAAACTGTTTTTT.

This clonotype was counted between two and nine times. The V and J genes are TRBV6-1 and TRBJ2-5; D remains unclear. There are 13 residues in the CDR3. The germline V and J ends were trimmed by 5 bases and 2 bases, with 9 bases remaining between them. In germline, CDR1 is MNHNS, CDR2 SASEGT. The CDR3 region is CASSTQRQETQYF. The DNA of the CDR3 is TGTGCCAGCAGTACACAGAGACAAGAGACCCAGTACTTC.

This clonotype was detected once. Relative to the germline gene, one junction end is altered; a read error may explain this. The chain is built from TRBV29-1 and TRBJ2-2; D is ambiguous. CDR1 and CDR2 from the germline V gene are SQVTM and ANQGSEA. This CDR3 is 12 amino acids long. CDR3 amino acids: CSVEANTRELFF. For the CDR3, the DNA is TGCAGCGTTGAAGCCAACACCCGGGAGCTGTTTTTT.

The table lists this clonotype with a few counts. The rearrangement links TRBV9 to TRBJ2-2; D unresolved. The CDR3 loop spans 13 amino acids. CDR1 SGDLS and CDR2 YYNGEE come from the germline V gene. The V end lost 1 base, the J end lost 4 bases, and 5 bases lay between the germline ends. CDR3 amino acids: CASSVTTTGELFF. The CDR3 DNA sequence: TGTGCCAGCAGCGTAACAACCACCGGGGAGCTGTTTTTT.

This chain connects TRBV5-1 to TRBJ2-5; no clear D. Germline CDR1 SGHRS, CDR2 YFSETQ. The length of the CDR3 is 13 residues. With 1 base removed from V and 2 bases from J, the gap between germline ends came to 6 bases. CDR3 protein: CASSLKSQETQYF. In DNA form, the CDR3 reads TGCGCCAGCAGCTTGAAAAGTCAAGAGACCCAGTACTTC.

This clonotype has a handful of counts. The chain carries TRBV27 and TRBJ2-7, with 9 bases identical to TRBD2. Germline CDR1 is MNHEY and CDR2 is SMNVEV (reference sequence). V was clipped by 0 bases and J by 6 bases; unmatched bases: 6. This CDR3 has 15 amino acids. CDR3 residues: CASSLSAGGPSEQYF. The CDR3 DNA follows: TGTGCCAGCAGTTTATCGGCGGGAGGGCCGTCCGAGCAGTACTTC.

This clonotype has a count of ten or more. V gene TRBV11-2 combines with J gene TRBJ2-2; no clear D gene. Germline V CDR1 and CDR2: SGHAT, FQNNGV. This CDR3 is built from 12 residues. The V and J ends lost 2 bases and 8 bases respectively, with 6 bases between them. This CDR3 reads CASSLYLGELFF. The CDR3 DNA sequence: TGTGCCAGCAGCTTATATTTGGGGGAGCTGTTTTTT.

This chain connects TRBV7-8 to TRBJ1-4; D call uncertain. Germline V gene data show CDR1 as SGHVS and CDR2 as FQNEAQ. The CDR3 length is 11 residues. The germline V and J ends were trimmed by 5 bases and 7 bases, with 5 bases remaining between them. DNA of the CDR3: TGTGCCAGCAGCCTCTTTGAAAAACTGTTTTTT. It specifies CASSLFEKLFF.

With respect to this clonotype: In this CDR3 the conserved last residue, phenylalanine or tryptophan, is missing, so a read error is likely. The V call is TRBV19, the J call TRBJ1-1; D is undetermined. V was pared by 3 bases and J by 4 bases, with 12 bases between. The CDR3 runs 14 residues. Germline V CDR1 and CDR2: LNHDA, SQIVND (reference sequence). CDR3 amino acids: CASSIGDARTEAFL. CDR3 DNA sequence: TGTGCCAGTAGTATTGGTGACGCCCGCACTGAAGCTTTCCTT.

This clonotype was detected ten times or more. This rearrangement joins TRBV11-2 to TRBJ1-2; D perhaps matches TRBD1 (5 bases). CDR3 length: 15 amino acids. The V gene lost 4 bases and the J gene lost 0 bases, with 12 bases spanning the gap. Germline CDR1 and CDR2: SGHAT and FQNNGV. The chain's CDR3 is CASSSGDSANYGYTF. The CDR3 DNA reads TGTGCCAGCAGCTCGGGGGACTCCGCTAACTATGGCTACACCTTC.

There are a few counts of this clonotype. This CDR3 reads CASSQAYWTASYEQYF. CDR3 bases: TGTGCCAGCAGCCAAGCATATTGGACAGCCTCCTACGAGCAGTACTTC. The chain has TRBV3-1 and TRBJ2-7, with TRBD1 as a possible D gene (6 bases). The CDR3 covers 16 residues. V was shortened by 1 base and J by 0 bases, with 13 bases between the two germline ends. Germline lookup yields CDR1 LGHDT and CDR2 YNNKEL (reference sequence).

The chain has TRBV24-1 and TRBJ2-5; D could derive from TRBD1 or TRBD2 (5 bases each). The CDR3 sequence is 15 residues long. In germline, CDR1 is KGHDR, CDR2 SFDVKD. Deletions cut 1 base from V and 4 bases from J, with 12 bases between. Here the CDR3 reads CATSDLSRAGETQYF. DNA of the CDR3: TGTGCCACCAGTGATTTATCCAGGGCGGGAGAGACCCAGTACTTC.

This clonotype was detected a few times. The V and J genes are TRBV6-2 or TRBV6-3 and TRBJ2-1, with D tentatively TRBD1 (6 bases). The V end lost 6 bases, the J end lost 6 bases, and 12 bases lay between the germline ends. The CDR3 totals 13 residues. From germline, CDR1 is MNHEY and CDR2 SVGEGT. CDR3 DNA: TGTGCCAGCAGCCGGACAGACCTCAATGAGCAGTTCTTC. Protein product: CASSRTDLNEQFF.

This clonotype was counted at least ten times. The chain is built from TRBV6-2 or TRBV6-3 and TRBJ1-1; the D gene is possibly TRBD1 (5 bases). Germline V gene lookup returns CDR1 MNHEY and CDR2 SVGEGT. Trimming shortened V by 5 bases and J by 5 bases, and 15 bases separated the two germline ends. The CDR3 consists of 14 residues. The CDR3 DNA sequence: TGTGCCAGCAGTCGCCTCGGGACCTCGACTGAAGCTTTCTTT. As protein: CASSRLGTSTEAFF.